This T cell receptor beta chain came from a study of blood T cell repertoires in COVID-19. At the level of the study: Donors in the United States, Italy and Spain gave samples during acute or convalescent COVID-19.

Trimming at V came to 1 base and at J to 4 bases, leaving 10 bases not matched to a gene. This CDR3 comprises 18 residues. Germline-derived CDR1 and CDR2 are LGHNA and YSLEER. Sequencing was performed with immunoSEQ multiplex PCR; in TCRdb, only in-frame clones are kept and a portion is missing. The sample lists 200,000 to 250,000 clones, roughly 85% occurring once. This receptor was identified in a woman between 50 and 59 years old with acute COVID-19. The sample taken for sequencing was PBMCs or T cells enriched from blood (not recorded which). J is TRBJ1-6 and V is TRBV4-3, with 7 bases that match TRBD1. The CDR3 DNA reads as TGCGCCAGCAGCCAAGTACGGCCAGGGGGATCTTATAATTCACCCCTCCACTTT. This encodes CASSQVRPGGSYNSPLHF.